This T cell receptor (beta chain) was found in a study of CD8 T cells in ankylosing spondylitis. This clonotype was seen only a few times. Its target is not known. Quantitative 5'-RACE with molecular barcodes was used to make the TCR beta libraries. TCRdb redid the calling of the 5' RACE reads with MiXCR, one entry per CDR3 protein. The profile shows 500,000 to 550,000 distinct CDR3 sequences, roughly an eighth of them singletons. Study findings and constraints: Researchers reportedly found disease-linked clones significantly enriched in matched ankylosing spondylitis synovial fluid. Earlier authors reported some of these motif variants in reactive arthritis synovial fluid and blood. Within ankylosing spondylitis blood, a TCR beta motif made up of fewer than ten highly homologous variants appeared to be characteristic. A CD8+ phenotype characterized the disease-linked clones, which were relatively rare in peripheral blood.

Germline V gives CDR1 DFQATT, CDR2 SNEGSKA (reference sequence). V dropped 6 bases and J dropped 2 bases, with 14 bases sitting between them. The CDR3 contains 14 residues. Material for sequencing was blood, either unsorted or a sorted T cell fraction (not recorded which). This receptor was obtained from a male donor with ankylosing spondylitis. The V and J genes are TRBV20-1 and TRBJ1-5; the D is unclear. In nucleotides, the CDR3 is TGCAGTGCCCGGGCGGGCAGCGGCAATCAGCCCCAGCATTTT. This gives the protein CSARAGSGNQPQHF.